Below, 4 T cell receptor beta chains from the same sample are listed, as sequenced in a study of blood T cell repertoires in COVID-19. Profiled with immunoSEQ multiplex PCR; TCRdb holds only in-frame clones, not every one. Of 210,000 or so clones in the sample, more than 75% were seen once. Specimen: peripheral blood. The receptor source for this set is a middle-aged man with active or convalescent COVID-19.

V and J are TRBV2 and TRBJ1-5; D may be TRBD1 (6 bases). The CDR3 is 14 residues long. Between the trimmed V and J ends, which lost 3 bases and 4 bases, there was a span of 10 bases. Germline lookup yields CDR1 SNHLY and CDR2 FYNNEI. Here the CDR3 reads CASSDLRGNQPQHF. The CDR3 coding sequence is TGTGCCAGCAGTGATCTAAGGGGGAATCAGCCCCAGCATTTT.

This clone was seen only a few times. The chain employs TRBV28 and TRBJ1-2; D unclear. Germline V gives CDR1 MDHEN, CDR2 SYDVKM. V was pared by 7 bases and J by 8 bases, with 26 bases between. The CDR3 covers 16 residues. The CDR3 sequence: CASIPQEGPSMRGYTF. Here the CDR3 DNA reads TGTGCCAGCATCCCTCAGGAGGGCCCCTCAATGAGAGGCTACACCTTC.

The chain joins TRBV9 to TRBJ2-4; 7 bases are a match to TRBD1. V gave up 0 bases and J gave up 3 bases; unmatched junction bases: 6. The CDR3 is 16 amino acids. Germline CDR1 and CDR2: SGDLS and YYNGEE. The DNA for the CDR3 is TGTGCCAGCAGCGTAGAAGGGACAGTAGGCAAAAACATTCAGTACTTC. This translates into CASSVEGTVGKNIQYF.

The chain employs TRBV4-2 and TRBJ2-3; 7 bases fit TRBD2. The length of the CDR3 is 17 residues. CDR1 is LGHNA and CDR2 is YNFKEQ in the germline V gene. Trimming at V came to 1 base and at J to 1 base, leaving 8 bases not matched to a gene. The CDR3 loop is CASSQVKAAGGTDTQYF. CDR3 coding DNA: TGTGCCAGCAGCCAAGTAAAGGCGGCGGGGGGCACAGATACGCAGTATTTT.